This T cell receptor beta chain was identified during a study of T-cell memory formation after mild COVID-19. Points from the study as a whole: CD4+ clones that contracted lay mainly in CM and EM; CD8+ ones lay in EMRA. Memory cells collected pre-infection included some clones that later responded, suggesting cross-reactive memory joined.

On this clonotype itself: Its specificity is unknown.

V was trimmed by 4 bases and J by 4 bases, leaving 8 bases between them. This CDR3 has 12 amino acids. The V gene's germline CDR1 is MNHEY and CDR2 SVGEGT. TCRdb itself ran the 5' RACE reads through MiXCR, one entry per CDR3 protein. Among roughly 250,000 distinct CDR3 sequences listed, about 15% were seen once. The sequence was collected from a man aged 18 to 30 who had mild COVID-19 (a few samples of this study predate the infection). Cell type and time point are not known. The chain employs TRBV6-2 or TRBV6-3 and TRBJ2-7, with D perhaps TRBD2 (5 bases). Sequencing was performed on PBMCs or a T cell subset sorted from them (not recorded which). CDR3 loop: CASSSEAYEQYV. For the CDR3, the DNA is TGTGCCAGCAGTTCGGAGGCTTACGAGCAGTACGTC.